The clone carrying this TCR beta chain was seen only once. Its matching antigen is unknown. The data originate from a study of CD4 T cells in relation to SARS-CoV-2 and coronaviruses. In the study overall: Controls used an HIV-1 Nef peptide pool or no peptide.

The CDR3 is 14 amino acids. Unmatched junction bases numbered 5, after V lost 6 bases and J lost 2 bases. CDR1 is MNHEY and CDR2 is SVGAGI in the germline V gene. Before the COVID-19 pandemic, during about 2011-2019, CD4+ T cells were taken from unexposed donors. After roughly ten days of culture, CD4+ T cells were isolated. TCRdb keeps only in-frame clones here, not all; method: immunoSEQ multiplex PCR. The table lists 11,000 or so clones, approximately 78% of them singletons. The receptor's source is a human donor in good health. The genes are TRBV6-5 and TRBJ1-1; 8 bases align to TRBD1. Sequencing was performed on CD4+ T cells from PBMCs, cultured in vitro. In nucleotides, the CDR3 is TGTGCCAGCAGCTTTGGACAGGGCAACACTGAAGCTTTCTTT. Protein: CASSFGQGNTEAFF.